The 28 T cell receptor beta chains given below trace back to one sample, sequenced in a study of blood T cell repertoires in COVID-19. TCRdb's copy holds only in-frame clones and misses some; the assay was immunoSEQ multiplex PCR. This sample carries fewer than 400,000 clones, roughly 86% of them seen once, and the ten largest clones take about 1.8%. The sequenced sample consisted of PBMCs or T cells enriched from blood (not recorded which). These receptors originate from a woman aged 30 to 39 who had recovered from COVID-19.

The chain has TRBV24-1 and TRBJ2-1; TRBD1 matches 9 bases. Germline CDR1 is KGHDR and CDR2 is SFDVKD. J was trimmed by 7 bases and V by 2 bases; bases with no gene match: 8. This CDR3 spans 16 amino acids. The CDR3 is CATSDSTGTGRNEQFF. Written as DNA, the CDR3 is TGTGCCACCAGTGATTCAACCGGGACAGGGAGGAATGAGCAGTTCTTC.

Comment on this clone: This sample includes further DNA sequences coding for the same CDR3. The chain combines TRBV6-1 with TRBJ1-5; a weak D match, TRBD1 (5 bases). V gave up 3 bases and J gave up 2 bases, with 8 bases separating them. The germline gives CDR1 MNHNS, CDR2 SASEGT. This CDR3 comprises 14 residues. DNA of the CDR3: TGTGCCAGCAGTGACAGGGCGCGCAATCAGCCCCAGCATTTT. Its protein product is CASSDRARNQPQHF.

The V and J genes are TRBV12-5 and TRBJ2-2; D gene unclear. Trimming took 6 bases from V and 5 from J, leaving 4 bases between them. CDR3 length equals 11 residues. Germline CDR1 is LGHNT and CDR2 is FRNRAP. The chain's CDR3 is CASGHTGELFF. CDR3 nucleotide sequence: TGTGCTAGTGGCCATACCGGGGAGCTGTTTTTT.

The chain links TRBV9 to TRBJ1-4; maybe TRBD1 (5 bases). This CDR3 is built from 16 residues. The germline V and J ends were trimmed by 3 bases and 4 bases, with 16 bases remaining between them. In germline, CDR1 is SGDLS, CDR2 YYNGEE. The CDR3 sequence: CASSASGYRSNEKLFF. The CDR3 region has the DNA TGTGCCAGCAGCGCAAGTGGGTACAGGAGTAATGAAAAACTGTTTTTT.

V gene TRBV29-1 combines with J gene TRBJ2-1; 11 nucleotides align to TRBD1. The length of the CDR3 is 13 residues. Germline CDR1 is SQVTM and CDR2 is ANQGSEA. Trimming at V came to 8 bases and at J to 6 bases, leaving 6 bases not matched to a gene. Written as DNA, the CDR3 is TGCAGCTTCCGCGGGACAGGGGGCAATGAGCAGTTCTTC. Translated: CSFRGTGGNEQFF.

J is TRBJ2-2 and V is TRBV5-1, with 9 bases identical to TRBD1. Germline values: CDR1 SGHRS, CDR2 YFSETQ. CDR3 length: 17 amino acids. Trimming cost V 0 bases and J 5 bases; bases outside gene matches: 8. CDR3 residues: CASSLGGQGSMTGELFF. DNA for the CDR3: TGCGCCAGCAGCTTGGGAGGACAGGGGAGTATGACCGGGGAGCTGTTTTTT.

This clone was found a few times. The rearrangement joins TRBV11-2 to TRBJ1-1, with 7 positions matching TRBD1. The V gene's germline CDR1 is SGHAT and CDR2 FQNNGV. Trimming removed 5 bases from V and 0 bases from J; junction bases left unmatched: 3. The CDR3 is 14 amino acids. CDR3 coding DNA: TGTGCCAGCAGCGTAGGACAGGTGAACACTGAAGCTTTCTTT. It specifies CASSVGQVNTEAFF. The whole variable domain, remainder taken from reference TRBV11-2 and TRBJ1-1, is EAGVAQSPRYKIIEKRQSVAFWCNPISGHATLYWYQQILGQGPKLLIQFQNNGVVDDSQLPKDRFSAERLKGVDSTLKIQPAKLEDSAVYLCASSVGQVNTEAFFGQGTRLTVV.

This clone was seen more than once but under ten times. The rearrangement joins TRBV6-5 to TRBJ1-4; possible D gene TRBD1, 5 bases. This CDR3 is built from 14 residues. V was pared by 2 bases and J by 10 bases, with 14 bases between. CDR1 is MNHEY, CDR2 SVGAGI, per germline. Written as DNA, the CDR3 is TGTGCCAGCAGTTACGGGGGGGAAATAGGAAAACTGTTTTTT. This gives the protein CASSYGGEIGKLFF.

This clone was counted between two and nine times. The gene calls are TRBV30 and TRBJ2-7; perhaps TRBD1 as D (6 bases). The V gene lost 5 bases and the J gene lost 0 bases, with 11 bases spanning the gap. The CDR3 extends over 13 amino acids. Germline V CDR1 and CDR2: GTSNPN, SVGIG (reference sequence). The CDR3 region is CAWGTGLSYEQYF. DNA for the CDR3: TGTGCCTGGGGAACAGGGCTCTCCTACGAGCAGTACTTC.

The chain joins TRBV9 to TRBJ2-3; a possible D gene is TRBD2 (5 bases). V was pared by 2 bases and J by 3 bases, with 22 bases between. The CDR3 runs to 18 residues. The germline CDR1 and CDR2 sequences are SGDLS and YYNGEE. CDR3 sequence: CASSVAFGRGIGTDTQYF. Here the CDR3 DNA reads TGTGCCAGCAGCGTCGCATTTGGTCGGGGTATAGGGACAGATACGCAGTATTTT. The full variable domain, its missing parts supplied by reference TRBV9 and TRBJ2-3, is DSGVTQTPKHLITATGQRVTLRCSPRSGDLSVYWYQQSLDQGLQFLIQYYNGEERAKGNILERFSAQQFPDLHSELNLSSLELGDSALYFCASSVAFGRGIGTDTQYFGPGTRLTVL.

This clone was counted a single time. The genes are TRBV6-1 and TRBJ1-2; no firm D call. This CDR3 is built from 14 residues. Germline CDR1 is MNHNS and CDR2 is SASEGT. Trimming left V 5 bases short and J 1 base short, with 11 bases between. The CDR3 is CASSSGGVNYGYTF. The CDR3 coding sequence is TGTGCCAGCAGTTCAGGCGGGGTTAACTATGGCTACACCTTC.

The V call is TRBV5-1, the J call TRBJ1-3; 9 bases are a match to TRBD1. This CDR3 comprises 15 residues. CDR1 is SGHRS and CDR2 is YFSETQ in the germline V gene. The V gene end was trimmed by 2 bases and the J gene end by 3 bases; junction bases not matched to a gene: 3. Here the CDR3 reads CASSLQGAVGNTIYF. CDR3 DNA sequence: TGCGCCAGCAGCTTACAGGGGGCGGTTGGAAACACCATATATTTT.

As for this clone: This same CDR3 is encoded by further DNA sequences in the sample. The V and J genes are TRBV27 and TRBJ2-3; no definite D call. Germline CDR1 is MNHEY and CDR2 is SMNVEV (reference sequence). The CDR3 is 13 residues long. Trimming removed 0 bases at V and 2 bases at J, with 3 bases between. CDR3 region: CASSLSITDTQYF. The CDR3 DNA sequence: TGTGCCAGCAGTTTATCCATCACAGATACGCAGTATTTT.

The chain couples TRBV24-1 to TRBJ1-4; 7 nucleotides align to TRBD1. V was pared by 4 bases and J by 5 bases, with 6 bases of the junction left unmatched. This CDR3 has 15 residues. Looked up from germline, CDR1 is KGHDR and CDR2 is SFDVKD. CDR3 nucleotide sequence: TGTGCCACCAGTGAGCGACAGGGCCCAAATGAAAAACTGTTTTTT. It translates to CATSERQGPNEKLFF.

The table lists this clone with a few counts. This chain connects TRBV30 to TRBJ1-6; no clear D gene. This CDR3 region has 13 residues. V lost 5 bases and J 9 bases, leaving 14 bases between the germline ends. Germline V gene sequence: CDR1 GTSNPN, CDR2 SVGIG (reference sequence). CDR3 amino acids: CAWDTRAGSPLHF. Here the CDR3 DNA reads TGTGCCTGGGACACTAGGGCCGGTTCACCCCTCCACTTT.

The rearrangement links TRBV19 to TRBJ1-2; D may be TRBD1 (6 bases). There are 14 residues in the CDR3. Trimming shortened V by 4 bases and J by 2 bases, and 11 bases separated the two germline ends. Germline CDR1 and CDR2: LNHDA and SQIVND (reference sequence). The CDR3 spells CASSRTALNYGYTF. The DNA for the CDR3 is TGTGCCAGTAGTAGGACAGCCCTCAACTATGGCTACACCTTC.

The J gene is TRBJ2-3, the V gene TRBV18; the D gene is possibly TRBD1 (5 bases). V was shortened by 0 bases and J by 1 base, with 11 bases between the two germline ends. The CDR3 spans 16 residues. Germline lookup yields CDR1 KGHSH and CDR2 LQKENI. The CDR3 loop reads CASSPPTRVGTDTQYF. The CDR3 bases are TGTGCCAGCTCACCACCGACCAGGGTCGGCACAGATACGCAGTATTTT.

The rearrangement uses TRBV4-1 and TRBJ1-2, with 12 nucleotides matching TRBD1. J was trimmed by 3 bases and V by 6 bases; bases with no gene match: 8. The germline V gene encodes CDR1 MGHRA and CDR2 YSYEKL. This CDR3 has 16 residues. CDR3 amino acids: CASSPGTGGSYYGYTF. CDR3 nucleotide sequence: TGCGCCAGCAGTCCCGGGACAGGGGGCTCTTACTATGGCTACACCTTC.

Here the CDR3 DNA reads TGCAGCGTCCAAACAGGGCCCACTAATGAAAAACTGTTTTTT. Amino acids: CSVQTGPTNEKLFF. The rearrangement links TRBV29-1 to TRBJ1-4, with TRBD1 as a possible D gene (6 bases). Per germline, CDR1 SQVTM and CDR2 ANQGSEA. This CDR3 spans 14 amino acids. V was shortened by 6 bases and J by 2 bases, with 13 bases between the two germline ends.

The CDR3 sequence: CSVVVGSNYGYTF. The CDR3 coding sequence is TGCAGCGTTGTGGTGGGGAGCAACTATGGCTACACCTTC. The chain links TRBV29-1 to TRBJ1-2; no firm D call. The CDR3 is 13 amino acids. Germline CDR1 reads SQVTM; CDR2 reads ANQGSEA. V shed 4 bases and J shed 2 bases, with 11 bases lying between them.

The V and J genes are TRBV9 and TRBJ1-2; D perhaps matches TRBD1 (5 bases). Trimming shortened V by 4 bases and J by 7 bases, and 17 bases separated the two germline ends. CDR3 size: 14 residues. Germline lookup yields CDR1 SGDLS and CDR2 YYNGEE. The CDR3 loop is CASSPGGVEGGYTF. DNA for the CDR3: TGTGCCAGCAGCCCGGGGGGGGTTGAAGGTGGCTACACCTTC.

The V gene is TRBV28, the J gene TRBJ2-1, with a possible D match to TRBD2 (6 bases). V was shortened by 3 bases and J by 6 bases, with 15 bases between the two germline ends. CDR3 length: 15 amino acids. Germline CDR1 is MDHEN and CDR2 is SYDVKM. CDR3 coding DNA: TGTGCCAGCAGTTTGGCGACTAGTCGGCTCAATGAGCAGTTCTTC. It specifies CASSLATSRLNEQFF.

The J gene is TRBJ2-2, the V gene TRBV7-9, with a possible D match to TRBD2 (5 bases). Germline values: CDR1 SEHNR, CDR2 FQNEAQ (reference sequence). V gave up 5 bases and J gave up 4 bases, with 11 bases separating them. This CDR3 comprises 14 residues. This chain's CDR3 is CASSPDRGTGELFF. The DNA for the CDR3 is TGTGCCAGCAGCCCGGACCGGGGCACCGGGGAGCTGTTTTTT.

The rearrangement joins TRBV18 to TRBJ2-3, with no clear D. The CDR3 spans 16 residues. Trimming removed 3 bases at V and 2 bases at J, with 15 bases between. From germline, CDR1 is KGHSH and CDR2 LQKENI. CDR3 amino acids: CASSPVDTGLTDTQYF. The CDR3 region has the DNA TGTGCCAGCTCACCGGTCGACACCGGTCTCACAGATACGCAGTATTTT.

The rearrangement joins TRBV27 to TRBJ2-5, with D tentatively TRBD1 (6 bases). This CDR3 contains 16 residues. V was pared by 0 bases and J by 4 bases, with 15 bases between. Germline CDR1 MNHEY, CDR2 SMNVEV (reference sequence). The CDR3 DNA is TGTGCCAGCAGTTTATCCATCCCTTTCAGGGGAGAGACCCAGTACTTC. This encodes CASSLSIPFRGETQYF.

The chain has TRBV27 and TRBJ2-7, with D possibly TRBD2 on 5 matching bases. The CDR3 covers 14 residues. Germline CDR1 is MNHEY and CDR2 is SMNVEV (reference sequence). With 4 bases removed from V and 2 bases from J, the gap between germline ends came to 12 bases. The chain's CDR3 is CASSYGVGAYEQYF. In DNA, the CDR3 is TGTGCCAGCAGTTACGGGGTAGGAGCCTACGAGCAGTACTTC.

The chain uses TRBV27 and TRBJ1-3; D not certain. The CDR3 spans 14 residues. V gave up 3 bases and J gave up 1 base, with 7 bases separating them. Germline CDR1 and CDR2: MNHEY and SMNVEV (reference sequence). The CDR3 bases are TGTGCCAGCAGTTTTGGGCTATCTGGAAACACCATATATTTT. Amino acids: CASSFGLSGNTIYF.

The chain carries TRBV5-1 and TRBJ2-2; 7 positions agree with TRBD2. In germline, CDR1 is SGHRS, CDR2 YFSETQ. The ends lost 6 bases at V and 4 bases at J; junction bases unmatched: 18. The CDR3 has 18 amino acids. The CDR3 here is CASNPTMTGGRSTGELFF. CDR3 DNA: TGCGCCAGCAACCCAACCATGACGGGAGGCCGGAGCACCGGGGAGCTGTTTTTT.